The 15 T cell receptor beta chains in this list originate from one sample, sequenced in a study of blood T cell repertoires in COVID-19. Profiled with immunoSEQ multiplex PCR; TCRdb holds only in-frame clones, not every one. Of about 350,000 clones in the sample, approximately 87% were seen once. Sequencing was carried out using PBMCs or T cells enriched from blood (not recorded which). Source of these receptors: a woman in her thirties who had recovered from COVID-19.

The rearrangement uses TRBV4-1 and TRBJ2-2, with D hard to call. This CDR3 spans 14 amino acids. V shed 0 bases and J shed 4 bases, with 6 bases lying between them. Per the germline V gene, CDR1 is MGHRA and CDR2 is YSYEKL. This CDR3 is CASSQESGTGELFF. The CDR3 region has the DNA TGCGCCAGCAGCCAAGAATCAGGCACCGGGGAGCTGTTTTTT.

The V call is TRBV3-1 (or the pseudogene TRBV3-2), the J call TRBJ1-4, with TRBD1 identical over 7 bases. Germline values: CDR1 LGHDT, CDR2 YNNKEL (reference sequence). The V gene end was trimmed by 3 bases and the J gene end by 8 bases; junction bases not matched to a gene: 15. The CDR3 has 17 amino acids. The chain's CDR3 is CASSHLTGAGGVEKLFF. CDR3 nucleotide sequence: TGTGCCAGCAGCCACTTAACGGGGGCAGGGGGAGTGGAAAAACTGTTTTTT.

The rearrangement joins TRBV5-1 to TRBJ1-5; TRBD1 is a possible D gene (6 bases). Germline V gives CDR1 SGHRS, CDR2 YFSETQ. This CDR3 comprises 15 residues. The ends were cut back, 3 bases at V and 4 bases at J, with 14 bases in the middle. The CDR3 DNA sequence: TGCGCCAGCAGCTATACCGGGACACAAAATCAGCCCCAGCATTTT. It yields the protein CASSYTGTQNQPQHF.

The chain joins TRBV7-9 to TRBJ2-2, with 9 bases aligning to TRBD1. J lost 6 bases, V lost 5 bases, and 10 bases had no gene match. Germline V CDR1 and CDR2: SEHNR, FQNEAQ (reference sequence). There are 16 residues in the CDR3. The CDR3 DNA follows: TGTGCCAGCAGCCCGGAACGGACAGGGGCCCCCGGGGAGCTGTTTTTT. Its translation: CASSPERTGAPGELFF.

The chain combines TRBV6-5 with TRBJ1-2; possible D gene TRBD1, 5 bases. The CDR3 sequence is 15 residues long. V shed 6 bases and J shed 13 bases, with 27 bases lying between them. Per the germline V gene, CDR1 is MNHEY and CDR2 is SVGAGI. The CDR3 nucleotides are TGTGCCAGCAGCCCGGGGCTACGCAGGGCCCGGGGAGGCACCTTC. It codes for CASSPGLRRARGGTF.

The CDR3 region is CASSLSRFTSANTGELFF. The CDR3 coding sequence is TGTGCCAGCAGTTTATCCCGCTTCACTAGCGCGAACACCGGGGAGCTGTTTTTT. The rearrangement joins TRBV27 to TRBJ2-2, with 7 bases fitting TRBD2. Germline CDR1 MNHEY, CDR2 SMNVEV (reference sequence). This CDR3 is 18 amino acids long. Germline trimming cut 0 bases from V and 0 bases from J; bases unmatched to any gene: 7.

The sample holds a few counts of this clone. The J gene is TRBJ2-7, the V gene TRBV3-1 (or the pseudogene TRBV3-2); D is unresolved. The germline V and J ends were trimmed by 3 bases and 0 bases, with 15 bases remaining between them. Germline V CDR1 and CDR2: LGHDT, YNNKEL (reference sequence). The length of the CDR3 is 16 residues. For the CDR3, the DNA is TGTGCCAGCAGCCAGCCTTGGTTTAGCCGCTCCTACGAGCAGTACTTC. This codes for CASSQPWFSRSYEQYF.

This clone was observed a few times. The chain joins TRBV2 to TRBJ1-1, with 9 bases matching TRBD1. V dropped 5 bases and J dropped 6; count of bases not matched to a gene: 4. There are 13 residues in the CDR3. CDR1 and CDR2 (germline): SNHLY, FYNNEI. CDR3 sequence (DNA): TGTGCCAGCAGTTTACAGGGGGCCTCTGAAGCTTTCTTT. Its protein is CASSLQGASEAFF. Looking up the rest from reference TRBV2 and TRBJ1-1 gives the full variable domain: EPEVTQTPSHQVTQMGQEVILRCVPISNHLYFYWYRQILGQKVEFLVSFYNNEISEKSEIFDDQFSVERPDGSNFTLKIRSTKLEDSAMYFCASSLQGASEAFFGQGTRLTVV.

The rearrangement uses TRBV4-1 and TRBJ2-3; unclear D gene. Trimming took 2 bases from V and 1 from J, leaving 16 bases between them. This CDR3 contains 17 residues. Germline loops: CDR1 MGHRA, CDR2 YSYEKL. CDR3 residues: CASSQLTTAFGTDTQYF. As DNA, the CDR3 is TGCGCCAGCAGCCAACTAACGACTGCTTTTGGCACAGATACGCAGTATTTT.

The V gene is TRBV19, the J gene TRBJ1-5; the match to TRBD1 covers 7 bases. Looked up from germline, CDR1 is LNHDA and CDR2 is SQIVND (reference sequence). The CDR3 runs 14 residues. The junction had 9 bases not matched to a gene; V was cut back by 9 bases and J by 4 bases. DNA for the CDR3: TGTGCCAGCACTCCAGGGGGTTGGAATCAGCCCCAGCATTTT. It yields the protein CASTPGGWNQPQHF. Full variable domain (rest looked up from reference TRBV19 and TRBJ1-5): DGGITQSPKYLFRKEGQNVTLSCEQNLNHDAMYWYRQDPGQGLRLIYYSQIVNDFQKGDIAEGYSVSREKKESFPLTVTSAQKNPTAFYLCASTPGGWNQPQHFGDGTRLSIL.

The genes are TRBV6-5 and TRBJ2-2; the D gene is possibly TRBD1 (6 bases). Deletions cut 6 bases from V and 7 bases from J, with 18 bases between. The CDR3 covers 15 residues. In germline, CDR1 is MNHEY, CDR2 SVGAGI. The CDR3 DNA sequence: TGTGCCAGCAGATTGAAACAGGGAGTTGTCGGGGAGCTGTTTTTT. Amino acids: CASRLKQGVVGELFF.

The CDR3 DNA sequence: TGTGCCAGCAGCTCAGGCGTCGAGGGGGGGCCGCCAGATACGCAGTATTTT. Its translation is CASSSGVEGGPPDTQYF. V usage is TRBV7-3 and J usage is TRBJ2-3; possibly TRBD2 for D (7 bases). The CDR3 runs to 17 residues. Trimming shortened V by 4 bases and J by 4 bases, and 21 bases separated the two germline ends. Germline V CDR1 and CDR2: SGHTA, FQGTGA.

The J gene is TRBJ2-1, the V gene TRBV5-1; TRBD1 might be the D (5 bases). The CDR3 has 15 residues. CDR1 SGHRS and CDR2 YFSETQ come from the germline V gene. The V and J ends lost 5 bases and 0 bases respectively, with 12 bases between them. CDR3 sequence: CASRRQGTSYNEQFF. The CDR3, as DNA: TGCGCCAGCAGAAGGCAGGGTACCTCCTACAATGAGCAGTTCTTC.

A single count supports this clone. V usage is TRBV9 and J usage is TRBJ2-1; TRBD1 is a possible D gene (5 bases). V lost 4 bases and J 6 bases, leaving 14 bases between the germline ends. CDR1 and CDR2 (germline): SGDLS, YYNGEE. The CDR3 extends over 14 amino acids. The CDR3 nucleotides read TGTGCCAGCAGCCTCCGGGCAGGGATCAATGAGCAGTTCTTC. It codes for CASSLRAGINEQFF.

The chain employs TRBV27 and TRBJ1-6; D perhaps matches TRBD1 (5 bases). V lost 2 bases to trimming and J lost 11 bases, with 16 bases between them. Germline CDR1 is MNHEY and CDR2 is SMNVEV (reference sequence). The CDR3 is 15 residues long. The CDR3 reads CASSLIDSQETPLHF. In DNA, the CDR3 is TGTGCCAGCAGTTTAATCGACAGTCAGGAGACACCCCTCCACTTT.